This entry lists 7 T cell receptor beta chains sequenced from one sample in a study of T cell responses to AZD1222 COVID-19 vaccine. The data were produced by immunoSEQ multiplex PCR, yet TCRdb's version contains in-frame clones alone and is incomplete. The table lists 95,000 to 100,000 clones, about nine tenths of them singletons, with 1% to 1.5% in the top ten. Sequencing used peripheral blood, obtained on day 0 of AZD1222 vaccination. The receptors originated from an adult in good health.

This clone has a single count. This chain joins TRBV27 and TRBJ2-7, with TRBD1 identical over 8 bases. V lost 3 bases, J lost 0 bases, and 4 bases stayed unmatched. The CDR3 has 15 amino acids. Germline V gene data show CDR1 as MNHEY and CDR2 as SMNVEV (reference sequence). The CDR3 DNA sequence: TGTGCCAGCAGTTTCGGGACAGGAACCTCCTACGAGCAGTACTTC. Its protein product is CASSFGTGTSYEQYF.

This chain uses TRBV7-2 with TRBJ1-5, with 10 positions matching TRBD1. Germline lookup yields CDR1 SGHTA and CDR2 FQGNSA. V lost 1 base, J lost 4 bases, and 4 bases stayed unmatched. The length of the CDR3 is 16 residues. The CDR3 sequence is CASSLGTGGGNQPQHF. The CDR3 coding sequence is TGTGCCAGCAGCTTAGGGACAGGGGGTGGGAATCAGCCCCAGCATTTT.

The chain carries TRBV6-1 and TRBJ1-3; TRBD1 is a possible D gene (5 bases). This CDR3 comprises 16 residues. V lost 3 bases and J 0 bases, leaving 12 bases between the germline ends. The germline V gene encodes CDR1 MNHNS and CDR2 SASEGT. The CDR3 coding sequence is TGTGCCAGCAGTGACCCAGGGAGAGGCTCTGGAAACACCATATATTTT. It encodes CASSDPGRGSGNTIYF.

The chain carries TRBV12-2 and TRBJ1-1. TRBV12-2 is a pseudogene. This CDR3 is 11 amino acids long. The CDR3 reads CASRLDTEAFF. CDR3 DNA: TGTGCAAGTCGCTTGGACACTGAAGCTTTCTTT.

This clone was observed a single time. The chain is built from TRBV30 and TRBJ1-2; D is ambiguous. The CDR3 is 13 residues long. The germline CDR1 and CDR2 sequences are GTSNPN and SVGIG (reference sequence). Trimming cost V 8 bases and J 5 bases, with 18 bases left between them. As DNA, the CDR3 is TGTGCCCTGGGCTGGCTTCTCCCATATGGCTACACCTTC. Translation gives CALGWLLPYGYTF.

This clone was seen more than once but under ten times. The gene calls are TRBV5-1 and TRBJ1-2; D not resolved. Looked up from germline, CDR1 is SGHRS and CDR2 is YFSETQ. The CDR3 extends over 12 amino acids. V was pared by 0 bases and J by 5 bases, with 5 bases between. The CDR3 loop is CASSLAGYGYTF. CDR3 in DNA: TGCGCCAGCAGCTTGGCCGGATATGGCTACACCTTC. The whole variable domain, remainder taken from reference TRBV5-1 and TRBJ1-2, is KAGVTQTPRYLIKTRGQQVTLSCSPISGHRSVSWYQQTPGQGLQFLFEYFSETQRNKGNFPGRFSGRQFSNSRSEMNVSTLELGDSALYLCASSLAGYGYTFGSGTRLTVV.

J is TRBJ1-1 and V is TRBV4-1; D is ambiguous. This CDR3 has 14 residues. Germline CDR1 is MGHRA and CDR2 is YSYEKL. V was pared by 7 bases and J by 2 bases, with 14 bases between. As DNA, the CDR3 is TGCGCCAGCAAAGTTACAGACCTCAACACTGAAGCTTTCTTT. Translated, it gives CASKVTDLNTEAFF.